The text below deals with one TCR beta chain. These data come from a study of blood T cell repertoires in COVID-19. Study summary: Sources were T cells, B-cell-depleted T cells, or PBMCs; the material itself was cDNA or gDNA.

CDR1 is SGHTA and CDR2 is FQGNSA in the germline V gene. CDR3 length equals 15 residues. V lost 7 bases, J lost 9 bases, and 13 bases stayed unmatched. Authors' methods: From reference gene primer amplification, estimates of nucleated cell counts were derived. Clones were read by immunoSEQ multiplex PCR, and TCRdb kept only the in-frame ones, dropping some. That table furnishes V, J and clone size, whereas the DNA furnished D and trimming. The sample contains some 270,000 clones, over 75% of which appear only once. The source material was peripheral blood. The V gene is TRBV7-2, the J gene TRBJ2-1; 9 nucleotides line up with TRBD2. This clonotype was sampled from a human donor with COVID-19, enrolled during active disease. The donor label of this sample is uncertain. CDR3 nucleotides: TGTGCCAGCAACCCATCCGGGACTAGCATGGTTGAGCAGTTCTTC. This gives the protein CASNPSGTSMVEQFF.